A single TCR beta chain is shown here with its context. Its antigen is currently unknown. The source of the sample is a study of T cell responses to AZD1222 COVID-19 vaccine. In the study overall: Samples with a second dose at about 4 or about 12 weeks were pooled together.

Only in-frame clones appear in the TCRdb table, and some are missing; sequencing was by immunoSEQ multiplex PCR. The sample lists approximately 100,000 clones, about 90% occurring once. Study conclusions and caveats: Donors were mostly white British, more females; clonal diversity possibly underestimated. Variant regions that are unmutated are reportedly the target of nearly half of spike-specific TCRs. Rises in breadth and depth of Spike-specific TCRs came after two AZD1222 doses.

This TCR was recovered from an adult in good health. The specimen was peripheral blood, collected on day 0 of AZD1222 vaccination.

The CDR3 sequence is CASSEGGTGGVFGDSPLHF. The CDR3 nucleotides read TGTGCCAGCAGTGAAGGGGGGACAGGGGGAGTATTCGGGGATTCACCCCTCCACTTT. V and J are TRBV2 and TRBJ1-6; 11 bases fit TRBD1. After removal of 1 base from V and 8 bases from J, the junction contained 13 bases not matched to a gene. The CDR3 totals 19 residues. Germline V gene data show CDR1 as SNHLY and CDR2 as FYNNEI.